This T cell receptor (beta chain) was identified in a study of PD-1 blockade in classical Hodgkin lymphoma. Profiling relied on immunoSEQ multiplex PCR, and the TCRdb table lists in-frame clones only, not all of them. Of 30,000 to 40,000 clones in the sample, 82% are singletons; the top ten hold around a third. Every single patient, without exception, relapsed after autologous stem cell transplantation, and brentuximab vedotin exposure varied. Trimming removed 2 bases at V and 3 bases at J, with 11 bases between. The germline V gene encodes CDR1 GTSNPN and CDR2 SVGIG (reference sequence). CDR3 length: 13 amino acids.

This TCR derives from a human donor with classical Hodgkin lymphoma. Sequenced material: peripheral blood mononuclear cells (PBMCs), taken at baseline. The V gene is TRBV30, the J gene TRBJ2-7; weak D call: TRBD1 (5 bases). DNA of the CDR3: TGTGCCTGGAGTAGACAGATCCGCTACGAGCAGTACTTC. This sequence encodes CAWSRQIRYEQYF.